This T cell receptor beta chain was identified in a study of blood T cell repertoires in COVID-19. Profiling relied on immunoSEQ multiplex PCR, and the TCRdb table lists in-frame clones only, not all of them. The data hold 200,000 to 250,000 clones, with 80% to 90% observed a single time. CDR3 length equals 16 residues. Trimming at V came to 0 bases and at J to 3 bases, leaving 5 bases not matched to a gene. This TCR came from a woman in her forties with acute COVID-19. The sequenced material came from PBMCs or T cells enriched from blood (not recorded which). The rearrangement uses TRBV23-1 and TRBJ2-7; 10 nucleotides align to TRBD2. TRBV23-1 is reported as an ORF; its role is uncertain. Here the CDR3 DNA reads TGCGCCAGCAGTCAATCATCGGTAGCGGGGGGCTACGAGCAGTACGTC. Amino acid sequence: CASSQSSVAGGYEQYV.